The clone carrying this T cell receptor (beta chain) has more than one count but fewer than ten. Its antigen is not known. The data belong to a study of shared clonotypes between healthy human individuals. The V and J ends lost 2 bases and 0 bases respectively, with 13 bases between them. The CDR3 totals 16 residues. Germline CDR1 is LGHNA and CDR2 is YNFKEQ. Researchers sequenced unsorted PBMC DNA using ten immunoSEQ deep assay plates. Generated by immunoSEQ multiplex PCR, the TCRdb table keeps only in-frame clones and is missing some. The sample has 470,000 or so clones; 78% are singletons. Study-wide points: Since donors were few, the genetic and exposure-history diversity represented was limited. An anticipated effect of sequencing depth on clonotype sharing among donors was recognized.

The clonotype originates from a woman aged 40 to 50 in good health. Some clones in this sample may be carry-over from other donors' samples. Sequenced sample: PBMCs. The chain uses TRBV4-2 and TRBJ1-1; D remains ambiguous. The CDR3 spells CASSQSGGSLNTEAFF. For the CDR3, the DNA is TGTGCCAGCAGCCAATCCGGAGGCAGCCTGAACACTGAAGCTTTCTTT.